This paragraph covers one T cell receptor beta chain sequence. The source of the sample is a study of T cell changes during pregnancy in multiple sclerosis. Germline CDR1 and CDR2: SGHTA and FQGNSA. The CDR3 is 19 residues long. J was trimmed by 6 bases and V by 5 bases; bases with no gene match: 25. Repertoires were generated with immunoSEQ multiplex PCR, while TCRdb's copy carries only in-frame clones and drops some. The top ten hold around 4.9% of the sample, which has some 30,000 clones, just over 90% seen once. The sample in question was peripheral blood, obtained in the first trimester of pregnancy. The chain recombines TRBV7-2 with TRBJ2-7, with 7 bases fitting TRBD1. The source is a female donor in good health, enrolled as a control in a pregnancy study. The CDR3 DNA sequence: TGTGCCAGCAGCCCGAGACAGGGTCTAACGGCCACATACGCCCTCGAGCAGTACTTC. Encoded protein: CASSPRQGLTATYALEQYF.